This T cell receptor beta chain was observed in a study of persistence of HIV-infected CD4 T cells. Cells were stimulated with overlapping HIV-1 Gag 15-mer peptides. CD40L/CD69 double-negative CD45RO-high memory CD4+ T cells were collected. Stimulated PBMCs had first been depleted of CD8+ T cells. The libraries were made with immunoSEQ version 4 in survey mode. Here immunoSEQ multiplex PCR was the method, and the copy in TCRdb shows in-frame clones only, minus some. The sample holds just over 35,000 clones, 70% to 90% seen once. With respect to this clone: Its matching antigen is unknown.

The CDR3 runs 17 residues. Trimming cost V 4 bases and J 3 bases; bases outside gene matches: 11. Germline CDR1 LGHDT, CDR2 YNNKEL (reference sequence). Regarding the study as a whole: TCRbeta richness was lower in CMV- and Gag-responding cells than in anti-CD3/anti-CD28-responding cells.

The J gene is TRBJ2-7, the V gene TRBV3-1 (or the pseudogene TRBV3-2); TRBD2 agrees at 11 bases. The specimen was cultured CD4+ T cells from PBMCs, collected from a patient who received antiretroviral therapy. The receptor's source is an adult with HIV. The donor label of this sample is uncertain. The CDR3 bases are TGTGCCAGCAGCCCCCGGCCCTTAGCGGGGGGGCTCTACGAGCAGTACTTC. This sequence encodes CASSPRPLAGGLYEQYF.